A single sample is the source of the 25 T cell receptor beta chains below, sequenced in a study of CD8 T cells in ankylosing spondylitis. TCRdb re-analysed the 5' RACE reads in MiXCR, keeping a single row per CDR3 protein. Altogether almost 250,000 distinct CDR3 sequences are present, over 30% being singletons, with the ten largest covering around 4.5%. Specimen: blood, either unsorted or a sorted T cell fraction (not recorded which). The origin of the receptors is a male donor with ankylosing spondylitis or in good health (not recorded which).

This clonotype has more than one count but fewer than ten. The chain links TRBV10-3 to TRBJ2-7; unclear D gene. V was clipped by 2 bases and J by 4 bases, with 6 bases between them. Germline V gene lookup returns CDR1 ENHRY and CDR2 SYGVKD. The CDR3 runs to 12 residues. CDR3: CAISETEYEQYF. The DNA of the CDR3 is TGTGCCATCAGTGAGACCGAGTACGAGCAGTACTTC.

This clonotype was recorded a few times. J is TRBJ2-5 and V is TRBV20-1; D possibly corresponds to TRBD2 (6 bases). Germline V gene data show CDR1 as DFQATT and CDR2 as SNEGSKA (reference sequence). The length of the CDR3 is 13 residues. V was clipped by 2 bases and J by 5 bases, with 12 bases between them. The CDR3 DNA follows: TGCAGTGCTAGATCCCATGGAGGGGAGACCCAGTACTTC. Protein sequence: CSARSHGGETQYF.

This rearrangement joins TRBV21-1 to TRBJ2-5. TRBV21-1 is labeled a pseudogene. The CDR3 runs 15 residues. The CDR3 is CASSKALGVPETQYF. The DNA of the CDR3 is TGTGCCAGCAGCAAAGCGCTCGGGGTCCCAGAGACCCAGTACTTC.

The rearrangement joins TRBV12-3 or TRBV12-4 to TRBJ2-5, with D possibly TRBD1 on 5 matching bases. This CDR3 is built from 17 residues. Trimming took 7 bases from V and 1 from J, leaving 22 bases between them. The CDR3, as DNA: TGTGCCAGCACCAGCAGGGCTGGCAGACACCTCCAAGAGACCCAGTACTTC. It codes for CASTSRAGRHLQETQYF.

This clonotype was seen only a few times. This chain uses TRBV12-3 or TRBV12-4 with TRBJ1-4; D perhaps matches TRBD1 (5 bases). The V end lost 4 bases, the J end lost 4 bases, and 7 bases lay between the germline ends. This CDR3 region has 13 residues. The chain's CDR3 is CASSWGSNEKLFF. CDR3 nucleotide sequence: TGTGCCAGCAGTTGGGGCAGTAATGAAAAACTGTTTTTT.

This clonotype was picked up a small number of times. J is TRBJ1-1 and V is TRBV29-1, with a tentative D call TRBD1 (5 bases). Trimming left V 4 bases short and J 6 bases short, with 18 bases between. Germline loops: CDR1 SQVTM, CDR2 ANQGSEA. The CDR3 totals 14 residues. The CDR3 DNA follows: TGCAGCGTTGGGGGGATAGGAAGTTTCTCTGAAGCTTTCTTT. It specifies CSVGGIGSFSEAFF.

The chain couples TRBV12-3 or TRBV12-4 to TRBJ2-5, with D unclear. The germline V and J ends were trimmed by 5 bases and 7 bases, with 8 bases remaining between them. The CDR3 is 11 residues long. CDR3 sequence: CASSETGTQYF. CDR3 in DNA: TGTGCCAGCAGTGAAACGGGGACCCAGTACTTC.

This clonotype was seen a few times. V gene TRBV10-3 combines with J gene TRBJ2-5, with 8 bases aligning to TRBD2. Germline-derived CDR1 and CDR2 are ENHRY and SYGVKD. V lost 3 bases, J lost 5 bases, and 8 bases stayed unmatched. The CDR3 length is 15 residues. CDR3 sequence (DNA): TGTGCCATCAGTGATCGGGCGGGGGGTAGGGAGACCCAGTACTTC. This encodes CAISDRAGGRETQYF.

The rearrangement links TRBV6-1 to TRBJ2-5, with TRBD2 matching 8 bases. The length of the CDR3 is 16 residues. The J segment lost 1 base and the V segment lost 6 bases, leaving 10 bases of the junction unmatched. Germline CDR1 and CDR2: MNHNS and SASEGT. The CDR3 region has the DNA TGTGCCAGCAGCCTGAGCGGGAGCCAAATCCAAGAGACCCAGTACTTC. Its protein product is CASSLSGSQIQETQYF.

This clonotype was seen a handful of times. The chain is built from TRBV20-1 and TRBJ2-7; D may be TRBD1 (6 bases). V was cut by 6 bases and J by 0 bases, with 9 bases left in between. This CDR3 has 12 residues. CDR1 is DFQATT, CDR2 SNEGSKA, per germline (reference sequence). CDR3 sequence (DNA): TGCAGTGCCGCACAGGGCTCCTACGAGCAGTACTTC. It yields the protein CSAAQGSYEQYF.

This clonotype was observed a few times. CDR3 sequence: CASSQEVGLAQRGEQFF. CDR3 bases: TGTGCCAGCAGCCAAGAGGTTGGGCTGGCGCAGAGGGGTGAGCAGTTCTTC. The chain carries TRBV4-2 and TRBJ2-1; D possibly matches TRBD1 or TRBD2 (5 bases each). Germline V lookup: CDR1 LGHNA, CDR2 YNFKEQ. V lost 0 bases to trimming and J lost 9 bases, with 21 bases between them. The CDR3 contains 17 residues.

This clonotype has only a few counts. The V and J genes are TRBV21-1 and TRBJ2-4; TRBD1, as called in the table, went unchecked against the DNA. TRBV21-1 is deemed a pseudogene. The CDR3 is 18 residues long. The CDR3 region has the DNA TGTGCCAGCGCAAGAGGGGGGGCCCGTCCACTAGCCAAAAACATTCAGTACTTC. Its protein product is CASARGGARPLAKNIQYF.

The chain is built from TRBV6-1 and TRBJ2-1, with a weak D call TRBD2 (5 bases). Between the trimmed V and J ends, which lost 6 bases and 0 bases, there was a span of 12 bases. Germline values: CDR1 MNHNS, CDR2 SASEGT. The CDR3 has 15 residues. CDR3 amino acids: CASSHKGSSYNEQFF. The CDR3 DNA sequence: TGTGCCAGCAGCCACAAAGGGAGCTCCTACAATGAGCAGTTCTTC.

This clonotype was detected a few times. The V call is TRBV20-1, the J call TRBJ2-7; possibly TRBD1 for D (6 bases). The CDR3 contains 11 residues. Germline CDR1 is DFQATT and CDR2 is SNEGSKA (reference sequence). Trimming removed 6 bases at V and 4 bases at J, with 10 bases between. This chain's CDR3 is CSAPRGYEQYF. CDR3 nucleotide sequence: TGCAGTGCCCCAAGGGGGTACGAGCAGTACTTC.

This clonotype appeared a single time. The V and J genes are TRBV5-8 and TRBJ2-2; 7 bases map to TRBD1. Losses at the gene ends were 0 bases for V and 7 bases for J; bases not matched to a gene: 12. CDR1 is SGHTS and CDR2 is YDEGEE in the germline V gene. There are 17 residues in the CDR3. The CDR3, as DNA: TGTGCCAGCAGCTTGGGGCATCGGACAGGTCGAAACGGGGAGCTGTTTTTT. This encodes CASSLGHRTGRNGELFF.

This clonotype has more than one count but fewer than ten. The CDR3 sequence is CASSDTLRDTQYF. The CDR3, as DNA: TGTGCCAGCAGTGACACCCTCCGGGATACGCAGTATTTT. The V gene is TRBV2, the J gene TRBJ2-3, with D uncertain. V lost 3 bases to trimming and J lost 6 bases, with 10 bases between them. Germline CDR1 reads SNHLY; CDR2 reads FYNNEI. This CDR3 has 13 residues.

The chain recombines TRBV10-3 with TRBJ2-3; the D gene could be TRBD1 or TRBD2 (5 bases each). V gave up 4 bases and J gave up 2 bases, with 10 bases separating them. Germline V gene lookup returns CDR1 ENHRY and CDR2 SYGVKD. The CDR3 contains 14 residues. Here the CDR3 DNA reads TGTGCCATCAGTGGAGGGGCTACCACAGATACGCAGTATTTT. Protein: CAISGGATTDTQYF.

This clonotype appeared a single time. The gene calls are TRBV27 and TRBJ1-3; D is possibly TRBD1 (5 bases). V shed 3 bases and J shed 4 bases, with 10 bases lying between them. The CDR3 extends over 14 amino acids. Germline values: CDR1 MNHEY, CDR2 SMNVEV (reference sequence). The CDR3 spells CASSFDRDGNTIYF. CDR3 in DNA: TGTGCCAGCAGTTTTGATAGGGACGGAAACACCATATATTTT.

The chain carries TRBV11-1 and TRBJ2-1; weak D call: TRBD1 (6 bases). The germline V and J ends were trimmed by 1 base and 13 bases, with 17 bases remaining between them. The CDR3 consists of 14 residues. The V gene's germline CDR1 is SGHAT and CDR2 FQDESV (reference sequence). CDR3 residues: CASSLGTGPPPQFF. DNA of the CDR3: TGTGCCAGCAGCTTAGGAACAGGGCCTCCCCCCCAGTTCTTC. The whole variable domain, remainder taken from reference TRBV11-1 and TRBJ2-1, is EAEVAQSPRYKITEKSQAVAFWCDPISGHATLYWYRQILGQGPELLVQFQDESVVDDSQLPKDRFSAERLKGVDSTLKIQPAELGDSAMYLCASSLGTGPPPQFFGPGTRLTVL.

The chain couples TRBV28 to TRBJ2-5; D may be TRBD1 or TRBD2 (5 bases each). Germline loops: CDR1 MDHEN, CDR2 SYDVKM. V was shortened by 6 bases and J by 3 bases, with 17 bases between the two germline ends. The CDR3 runs 15 residues. CDR3 sequence: CASSSGTGQEETQYF. DNA for the CDR3: TGTGCCAGCAGCTCCGGGACGGGGCAGGAAGAGACCCAGTACTTC.

This CDR3 is CSAGTGGTFYEQYF. CDR3 in DNA: TGCAGTGCAGGGACAGGGGGCACTTTCTACGAGCAGTACTTC. J is TRBJ2-7 and V is TRBV20-1, with 12 bases fitting TRBD1. The V segment lost 6 bases and the J segment 3 bases; nucleotides outside the gene matches: 6. CDR3 length: 14 amino acids. Germline lookup yields CDR1 DFQATT and CDR2 SNEGSKA (reference sequence).

The chain uses TRBV5-1 and TRBJ2-4; 7 positions agree with TRBD1. The length of the CDR3 is 13 residues. V gave up 4 bases and J gave up 9 bases; unmatched junction bases: 7. CDR1 and CDR2 from the germline V gene are SGHRS and YFSETQ. As DNA, the CDR3 is TGCGCCAGCAGCCCGGGGACAGCAGCCATTCAGTACTTC. This translates into CASSPGTAAIQYF.

The chain joins TRBV6-1 to TRBJ1-5; D may be TRBD1 (6 bases). With 6 bases removed from V and 0 bases from J, the gap between germline ends came to 12 bases. The CDR3 loop spans 15 amino acids. Germline-derived CDR1 and CDR2 are MNHNS and SASEGT. The CDR3 reads CASRVDRYSNQPQHF. Here the CDR3 DNA reads TGTGCCAGCAGGGTGGACAGATATAGCAATCAGCCCCAGCATTTT.

This chain uses TRBV20-1 with TRBJ1-1; D is undetermined. The germline CDR1 and CDR2 sequences are DFQATT and SNEGSKA (reference sequence). The CDR3 length is 14 residues. The V end was cut by 3 bases, the J end by 5 bases, with 16 bases between. In DNA, the CDR3 is TGCAGTGCTAGCCGGACCTTAGGTGGGACTGAAGCTTTCTTT. Translation: CSASRTLGGTEAFF.

V gene TRBV5-1 combines with J gene TRBJ1-1, with TRBD1 identical over 8 bases. CDR1 and CDR2 from the germline V gene are SGHRS and YFSETQ. The length of the CDR3 is 14 residues. Losses at the gene ends were 4 bases for V and 6 bases for J; bases not matched to a gene: 8. CDR3 bases: TGCGCCAGCAGCATCGACAGGGGTTGGGCTGAAGCTTTCTTT. It specifies CASSIDRGWAEAFF.